The entry below gives a single TCR beta chain sequence along with its context. Its antigen remains unknown. The germline V gene encodes CDR1 SGHTS and CDR2 YDEGEE. The CDR3 covers 14 residues. The V gene lost 0 bases and the J gene lost 5 bases, with 11 bases spanning the gap. This entry comes from a study of cytomegalovirus exposure and HLA in healthy donors. A multiplex PCR was run with 60 Vbeta primers and 13 Jbeta primers. The protocol was immunoSEQ multiplex PCR, while the TCRdb copy is restricted to in-frame clones and leaves out a portion. The repertoire has some 190,000 clones, about four fifths of them found once; the top ten carry roughly 2%. Study outcomes and limitations: Many donors carried some public TCRs, although rarity characterized most TCR sequences. Among CMV-associated TCR beta chains, most appeared HLA-restricted in a later analysis. In a later analysis, donors in an Asian-associated ancestry cluster reportedly had fewer N-insertions in productive TCRs than the cohort mean.

Each of the donors was a healthy bone marrow donor. The TCR was taken from a woman in her 30s in good health and CMV-seronegative. The rearrangement joins TRBV5-8 to TRBJ1-2, with D possibly being TRBD1 (5 bases). Sequencing was performed on PBMCs. This CDR3 reads CASSLGQGSYGYTF. The CDR3 nucleotides read TGTGCCAGCAGCTTGGGGCAGGGAAGTTATGGCTACACCTTC.